What follows are 19 T cell receptor beta chains derived from one specimen sequenced in a study of shared clonotypes between healthy human individuals. Assay used: immunoSEQ multiplex PCR; TCRdb lists only in-frame clones, some missing. This sample yields some 2,100,000 clones, of which just over 90% are seen a single time; roughly 1.7% belongs to the top ten. Naive CD8 populations comprised CD45RO-negative cells positively selected for CCR7, excluding terminally differentiated effector memory CD45RA+ cells. Sequences were obtained from naive CD8+ T cells from PBMCs. Source of these receptors: a man aged 18 to 29 in good health. Some clones in this sample may be carry-over from other donors' samples.

The V call is TRBV6-1, the J call TRBJ1-5; no clear D gene. V dropped 8 bases and J dropped 0 bases, with 14 bases sitting between them. This CDR3 is 15 amino acids long. The V gene's germline CDR1 is MNHNS and CDR2 SASEGT. CDR3 coding DNA: TGTGCCAGCGCTTTCGACGTTCGTAGCAATCAGCCCCAGCATTTT. It codes for CASAFDVRSNQPQHF.

The chain joins TRBV30 to TRBJ2-1, with D possibly called TRBD1 or TRBD2 (7 bases each). Trimming removed 6 bases at V and 5 bases at J, with 20 bases between. Germline V gives CDR1 GTSNPN, CDR2 SVGIG (reference sequence). This CDR3 has 15 amino acids. CDR3 amino acids: CACPGGGDVHNEQFF. The DNA for the CDR3 is TGTGCCTGCCCAGGGGGGGGTGATGTTCACAATGAGCAGTTCTTC.

The V call is TRBV4-1, the J call TRBJ2-1; 9 bases map to TRBD2. The CDR3 length is 16 residues. The V segment lost 4 bases and the J segment 6 bases; nucleotides outside the gene matches: 10. Germline CDR1 is MGHRA and CDR2 is YSYEKL. The CDR3 spells CASSRVAGEAGNEQFF. The CDR3 DNA reads as TGCGCCAGCAGCCGAGTAGCGGGAGAAGCGGGCAATGAGCAGTTCTTC.

J is TRBJ2-6 and V is TRBV10-3, with D unclear. V lost 0 bases and J 3 bases, leaving 9 bases between the germline ends. The germline CDR1 and CDR2 sequences are ENHRY and SYGVKD. The CDR3 consists of 16 residues. CDR3 sequence (DNA): TGTGCCATCAGTGAGTCCCTCTTGGGTGGGGCCAACGTCCTGACTTTC. It encodes CAISESLLGGANVLTF.

The V gene is TRBV27, the J gene TRBJ2-5; a weak D match, TRBD1 (5 bases). The CDR3 sequence is 14 residues long. From germline, CDR1 is MNHEY and CDR2 SMNVEV (reference sequence). V lost 5 bases and J lost 8, with 18 bases in between. CDR3 amino acids: CASSGSPGLSTQYF. CDR3 nucleotides: TGTGCCAGCAGTGGCAGTCCAGGGTTATCCACCCAGTACTTC.

The genes are TRBV7-2 and TRBJ2-7; D ambiguous. The CDR3 is made up of 13 amino acids. V was trimmed by 1 base and J by 3 bases, leaving 7 bases between them. Germline V gene data show CDR1 as SGHTA and CDR2 as FQGNSA. CDR3 protein: CASSLGSLYEQYF. The CDR3 region has the DNA TGTGCCAGCAGCTTAGGGAGCCTCTACGAGCAGTACTTC.

The chain recombines TRBV10-3 with TRBJ2-7; D is undetermined. CDR1 is ENHRY and CDR2 is SYGVKD in the germline V gene. V was pared by 7 bases and J by 0 bases, with 10 bases between. The CDR3 runs 13 residues. The CDR3 loop is CAITPGDSYEQYF. CDR3 nucleotides: TGTGCCATCACCCCGGGTGACTCCTACGAGCAGTACTTC.

Comments on this clone: The junction departs from the called germline gene at one end, perhaps through a read error. The chain uses TRBV7-6 and TRBJ2-7; no reliable D call. The germline V gene encodes CDR1 SGHVS and CDR2 FNYEAQ. CDR3 length: 12 residues. CDR3 DNA: TGTGCCAGCAGCTCCGGAATTGAGCCCAAGTTCTTC. It encodes CASSSGIEPKFF.

The rearrangement links TRBV30 to TRBJ1-3; tentative D call: TRBD1 (6 bases). Germline V gives CDR1 GTSNPN, CDR2 SVGIG (reference sequence). V was pared by 4 bases and J by 2 bases, with 18 bases between. This CDR3 is built from 16 residues. The CDR3 region has the DNA TGTGCCTGGAACCAGACAGGACGGGCCCCTGGAAACACCATATATTTT. It encodes CAWNQTGRAPGNTIYF.

The gene calls are TRBV12-5 and TRBJ2-2; a weak D match, TRBD2 (6 bases). V was clipped by 6 bases and J by 1 base, with 12 bases between them. Germline V gene data show CDR1 as LGHNT and CDR2 as FRNRAP. The CDR3 runs to 15 residues. The CDR3 coding sequence is TGTGCTAGTGGCTATTATAGCGGGAACACCGGGGAGCTGTTTTTT. Amino acid sequence: CASGYYSGNTGELFF.

J is TRBJ2-7 and V is TRBV7-3; 11 bases fit TRBD1. Germline V CDR1 and CDR2: SGHTA, FQGTGA. J gave up 5 bases and V 5 bases, and 8 bases lay outside the gene matches. This CDR3 has 15 residues. The CDR3 is CASSPRTGGLDEQYF. As DNA, the CDR3 is TGTGCCAGCAGCCCGCGGACAGGGGGCTTAGACGAGCAGTACTTC.

The J gene is TRBJ2-3, the V gene TRBV4-3; 11 bases match TRBD2. Trimming removed 6 bases from V and 5 bases from J; junction bases left unmatched: 7. CDR3 length equals 15 residues. Germline V gene sequence: CDR1 LGHNA, CDR2 YSLEER. This chain's CDR3 is CASRPSGRLRDTQYF. Written as DNA, the CDR3 is TGCGCCAGCAGGCCTAGCGGGAGGCTCCGAGATACGCAGTATTTT.

The chain recombines TRBV2 with TRBJ1-4, with D unclear. The germline V gene has CDR1 SNHLY and CDR2 FYNNEI. The CDR3 is 13 amino acids. The V gene lost 8 bases and the J gene lost 1 base, with 8 bases spanning the gap. The CDR3: CASQGLTNEKLFF. The CDR3 nucleotides are TGTGCCAGCCAAGGTCTAACTAATGAAAAACTGTTTTTT.

This clone was counted between two and nine times. The rearrangement joins TRBV5-1 to TRBJ2-5; D ambiguous. V gave up 0 bases and J gave up 3 bases, with 9 bases separating them. The germline gives CDR1 SGHRS, CDR2 YFSETQ. This CDR3 region has 14 residues. This CDR3 is CASSLAYMKETQYF. CDR3 nucleotides: TGCGCCAGCAGCTTGGCCTACATGAAAGAGACCCAGTACTTC.

The J gene is TRBJ2-1, the V gene TRBV28, with 9 positions matching TRBD2. This CDR3 has 14 amino acids. The germline V gene has CDR1 MDHEN and CDR2 SYDVKM. Losses at the gene ends were 10 bases for V and 5 bases for J; bases not matched to a gene: 9. CDR3 DNA: TGTGCCACCCGGGGGCTAGCGGGGAACAATGAGCAGTTCTTC. Protein sequence: CATRGLAGNNEQFF.

The CDR3 coding sequence is TGTGCCAGTAGTAAAGACAGGGAGGGAGTGAACACTGAAGCTTTCTTT. Protein product: CASSKDREGVNTEAFF. The gene calls are TRBV19 and TRBJ1-1; 7 bases are a match to TRBD1. From germline, CDR1 is LNHDA and CDR2 SQIVND (reference sequence). The length of the CDR3 is 16 residues. V shed 4 bases, J shed 0 bases, and the junction held 8 bases outside the gene matches.

This chain links TRBV6-5 with TRBJ2-4; a weak D match, TRBD1 (6 bases). This CDR3 region has 12 residues. Trimming left V 5 bases short and J 6 bases short, with 8 bases between. CDR1 MNHEY and CDR2 SVGAGI come from the germline V gene. The CDR3 loop reads CASSPRGNIQYF. CDR3 DNA: TGTGCCAGCAGTCCCAGGGGAAACATTCAGTACTTC.

The chain recombines TRBV7-9 with TRBJ2-2; weak D call: TRBD2 (7 bases). CDR3 length equals 15 residues. V was pared by 4 bases and J by 4 bases, with 13 bases between. Germline values: CDR1 SEHNR, CDR2 FQNEAQ (reference sequence). The CDR3 is CASSSHREGTGELFF. CDR3 in DNA: TGTGCCAGCAGCTCGCACAGGGAGGGCACCGGGGAGCTGTTTTTT.

The V and J genes are TRBV6-1 and TRBJ1-5; 7 positions agree with TRBD1. The CDR3 has 15 amino acids. Germline V lookup: CDR1 MNHNS, CDR2 SASEGT. Germline trimming cut 8 bases from V and 4 bases from J; bases unmatched to any gene: 11. In nucleotides, the CDR3 is TGTGCCAGCGGTGTGCCGGGACAGCAGAATCAGCCCCAGCATTTT. This gives the protein CASGVPGQQNQPQHF.